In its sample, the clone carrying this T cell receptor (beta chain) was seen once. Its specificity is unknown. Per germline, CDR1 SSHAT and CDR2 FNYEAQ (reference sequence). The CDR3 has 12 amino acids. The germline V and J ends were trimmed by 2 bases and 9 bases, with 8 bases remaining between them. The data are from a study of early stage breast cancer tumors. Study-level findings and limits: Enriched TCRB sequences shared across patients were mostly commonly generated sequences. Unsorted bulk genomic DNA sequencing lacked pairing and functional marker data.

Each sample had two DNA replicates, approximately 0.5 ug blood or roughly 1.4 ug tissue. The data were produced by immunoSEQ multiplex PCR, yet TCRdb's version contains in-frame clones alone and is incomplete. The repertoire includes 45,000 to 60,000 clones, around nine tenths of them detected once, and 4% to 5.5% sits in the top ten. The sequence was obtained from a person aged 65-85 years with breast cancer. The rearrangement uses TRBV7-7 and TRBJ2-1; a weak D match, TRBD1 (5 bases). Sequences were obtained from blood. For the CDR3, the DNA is TGTGCCAGCAGCTTACAGGGCGGTGAGCAGTTCTTC. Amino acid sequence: CASSLQGGEQFF.